This T cell receptor beta chain comes out of a study of tumor-infiltrating lymphocytes in oesophageal squamous cell carcinoma. The CDR3 runs 15 residues. V gave up 6 bases and J gave up 7 bases; unmatched junction bases: 12. Germline V gene data show CDR1 as MNHNS and CDR2 as SASEGT. A single record per CDR3 protein comes from TCRdb applying MiXCR to the PCR reads. There are about 23,000 distinct CDR3 sequences in the sample; about 40% occur only once, and 23% lies in the top ten. This clonotype was found many times. This chain links TRBV6-1 with TRBJ2-7; 10 bases match TRBD1. The sequencing sample was made of esophageal tumor tissue. The source of this sequence is a male donor with esophageal squamous cell carcinoma. CDR3 loop: CASSSLRQGAGEQYF. CDR3 coding DNA: TGTGCCAGCAGCTCCCTCAGACAGGGGGCGGGGGAGCAGTACTTC.